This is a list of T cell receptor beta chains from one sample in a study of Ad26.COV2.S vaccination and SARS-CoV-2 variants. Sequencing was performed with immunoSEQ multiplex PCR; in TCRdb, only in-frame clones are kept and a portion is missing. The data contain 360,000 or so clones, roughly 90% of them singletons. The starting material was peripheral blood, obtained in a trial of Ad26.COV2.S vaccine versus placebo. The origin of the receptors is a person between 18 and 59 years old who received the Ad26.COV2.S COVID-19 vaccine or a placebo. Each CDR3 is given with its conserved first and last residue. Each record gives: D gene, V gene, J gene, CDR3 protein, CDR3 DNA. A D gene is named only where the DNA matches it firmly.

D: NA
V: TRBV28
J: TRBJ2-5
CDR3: CASSSIGETQYF
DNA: TGTGCCAGCAGCTCCATTGGGGAGACCCAGTACTTC

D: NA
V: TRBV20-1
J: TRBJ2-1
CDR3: CSASADSSYNEQFF
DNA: TGCAGTGCTAGTGCGGACTCCTCCTACAATGAGCAGTTCTTC

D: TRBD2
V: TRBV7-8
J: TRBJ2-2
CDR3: CASSGWGGPHGELFF
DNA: TGTGCCAGCAGCGGCTGGGGAGGGCCGCACGGGGAGCTGTTTTTT

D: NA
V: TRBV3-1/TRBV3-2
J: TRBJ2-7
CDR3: CASSRSYEQYF
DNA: TGTGCCAGCAGCCGTTCCTACGAGCAGTACTTC

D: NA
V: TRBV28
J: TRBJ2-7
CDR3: CASSSTELREQYF
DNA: TGTGCCAGCAGTTCAACAGAGCTACGAGAGCAGTACTTC

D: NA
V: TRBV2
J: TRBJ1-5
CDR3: CASSETPGTQPQHF
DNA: TGTGCCAGCAGTGAAACCCCAGGGACTCAGCCCCAGCATTTT

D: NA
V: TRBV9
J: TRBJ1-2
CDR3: CASSVGGLSEGYTF
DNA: TGTGCCAGCAGCGTAGGAGGGTTGTCGGAAGGCTACACCTTC

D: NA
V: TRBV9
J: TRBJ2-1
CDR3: CASSGPPSYEQFF
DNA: TGTGCCAGCAGCGGCCCCCCCTCCTATGAGCAGTTCTTC

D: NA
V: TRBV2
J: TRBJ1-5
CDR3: CASSEPRDSNQPQHF
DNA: TGTGCCAGCAGTGAGCCGAGGGACAGCAATCAGCCCCAGCATTTT

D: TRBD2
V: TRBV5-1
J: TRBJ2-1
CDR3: CASSLGELAGYNEQFF
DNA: TGCGCCAGCAGCTTGGGGGAGCTAGCGGGTTACAATGAGCAGTTCTTC

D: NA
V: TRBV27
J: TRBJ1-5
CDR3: CASSPKLASNQPQHF
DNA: TGTGCCAGCAGTCCCAAGCTGGCGAGCAATCAGCCCCAGCATTTT